This paragraph reports one TCR beta chain. This clone was recorded a few times. The antigen it recognizes is unknown. No much larger clonotype is one base removed from it; base qualities were not supplied. TCRbeta CDR3 regions were amplified from genomic DNA using the immunoSEQ Assay, a bias-controlled multiplex PCR. The original methods were these. The number of nucleated cells in each sample was estimated from the amplification of reference gene primers within the assay. To quantify the absolute abundance of each unique TCRbeta CDR3 rearrangement, sequence reads were collapsed and filtered. For each sample, productive Simpson clonality was calculated by taking the square root of Simpson's diversity index across productive rearrangements. Sourced from immuneACCESS, this table was stored by TCRdb with only in-frame sequences that have V and J called. A share of the clones is absent; for the studies checked, an unresolved V gene accounts for under half, and the remainder has no known explanation. From that table come the V and J calls and clone size; the DNA was used to work out D and trimming. This sample is represented by 120,000 or so clones; almost 70% of them were singletons. The ten largest clones add up to roughly 2% of the sample.

The data originate from a study of blood T cell repertoires in COVID-19 (TCRdb year 2020). About the investigation overall: Samples covering the acute and convalescent phases of COVID-19 were provided by collaborators in the United States, Italy and Spain. The prospective study material was composed of cDNA or gDNA derived from T cells, B-cell-depleted T cells, or PBMCs. Deeply sampled blood TCRbeta repertoires from subjects exposed to, actively infected with, or recovered from COVID-19 were included in the dataset. The repertoires were released in a freely available public database meant as a resource for research on the immune response to SARS-CoV-2. The samples were drawn from the first 160 participants of the ongoing ImmuneRACE study and from roughly 1,300 subjects provided by 6 global collaborators. Sample metadata almost always included a de-identified subject ID, COVID-19 status, age in years and sex. Where available, HLA class I and class II types were taken from metadata supplied by the sample provider and were not determined by assay-based typing. The paper's findings and limits, for the study overall: How much clinical and demographic metadata was included differed by source and by participant, and the metadata was provided uncurated.

Relative to germline, V is 4 bases shorter and J is 3 bases shorter, with 17 bases between their ends. CDR1 and CDR2 are drawn from the germline V gene: SGHDT, YYEEEE. Taken from cysteine to phenylalanine, the CDR3 has 15 residues. Only the CDR3 portion is preserved as DNA: 45 bases, with reading frame beginning at the first base. Collaborating institutions collected whole blood in K2EDTA tubes following their own protocols. For TCRbeta analysis, collaborators shipped samples in one of three forms: frozen whole blood, isolated PBMCs, or DNA extracted from either of those sample types. The TCR was taken from a woman between 65 and 79 years old with acute or convalescent COVID-19. The sequenced material came from peripheral blood. The chain links TRBV5-6 with TRBJ2-7, and TRBD2 may be the D gene, going by 7 matching bases. The CDR3 loop reads CASSARGGEHYEQYF. The sequence in DNA is TGTGCCAGCAGCGCCAGGGGAGGGGAGCACTACGAGCAGTACTTC.